This note documents a single T cell receptor (beta chain) sequence. This table comes from immunoSEQ multiplex PCR, and its TCRdb copy is limited to in-frame clones, with some not included. This sample has fewer than 45,000 clones; roughly 89% occur once, and the top ten carry about a third. This entry is derived from a study of OX40 agonist ivuxolimab in advanced cancers. The germline CDR1 and CDR2 sequences are MNHNS and SASEGT. Trimming at V came to 6 bases and at J to 1 base, leaving 4 bases not matched to a gene. There are 15 residues in the CDR3. This TCR derives from an adult with an advanced solid tumor such as melanoma, head and neck, liver or kidney cancer. This chain links TRBV6-1 with TRBJ2-3; 10 nucleotides agree with TRBD1. Sample: CD4+ or CD8+ T cells sorted from blood, taken in a trial of the OX40 agonist ivuxolimab. CDR3 amino acids: CASRDRGGRTDTQYF. CDR3 coding DNA: TGTGCCAGCAGGGACAGGGGGGGACGCACAGATACGCAGTATTTT.